These T cell receptor beta chains were read from a single sample in a study of cytomegalovirus exposure and HLA in healthy donors. Repertoires were generated with immunoSEQ multiplex PCR, while TCRdb's copy carries only in-frame clones and drops some. The data show tens of thousands of clones, 60% to 85% seen once. The sample was PBMCs. The origin of the receptors is a male donor in good health and CMV-seronegative. Each CDR3 is given with its conserved first and last residue. D genes are given only for firm matches. The size of a clone is reported for some rows only, either as once, few or many, or as a class for expanded clones.

J gene: TRBJ2-3
V gene: TRBV5-4
D gene: TRBD2
clone size: -
CDR3 DNA: TGTGCCAGCAGCCCGACCCCCACTAGCGGGAGAGGGGCAGATACGCAGTATTTT
CDR3 protein: CASSPTPTSGRGADTQYF

J gene: TRBJ1-6
V gene: TRBV7-2
D gene: -
clone size: -
CDR3 DNA: TGTGCCAGCAGCTTAATGGGACACAATAATTCACCCCTCCACTTT
CDR3 protein: CASSLMGHNNSPLHF

J gene: TRBJ1-2
V gene: TRBV15
D gene: -
clone size: -
CDR3 DNA: TGTGCCACCAGCAGATATACCCTGACAGAGAACTATGGCTACACCTTC
CDR3 protein: CATSRYTLTENYGYTF

J gene: TRBJ1-2
V gene: TRBV9
D gene: TRBD1
clone size: -
CDR3 DNA: TGTGCCAGCAGCCTAAGGGACAGCGGGGGGTATGGCTACACCTTC
CDR3 protein: CASSLRDSGGYGYTF

J gene: TRBJ1-5
V gene: TRBV5-1
D gene: TRBD1
clone size: -
CDR3 DNA: TGCGCCAGCAGCCAGGGACAGGGAGGCAATCAGCCCCAGCATTTT
CDR3 protein: CASSQGQGGNQPQHF

J gene: TRBJ2-7
V gene: TRBV4-3
D gene: TRBD1
clone size: once
CDR3 DNA: TGCGCCAGCAGCTGGCGACAGGGGAGCCCACGAGACGAGCAGTACTTC
CDR3 protein: CASSWRQGSPRDEQYF

J gene: TRBJ1-4
V gene: TRBV19
D gene: -
clone size: -
CDR3 DNA: TGTGCCAGTAGTATCCTAGGCACGAATGAAAAACTGTTTTTT
CDR3 protein: CASSILGTNEKLFF

J gene: TRBJ1-1
V gene: TRBV29-1
D gene: TRBD1
clone size: -
CDR3 DNA: TGCAGCGTGACAGGGGGCACAAACACTGAAGCTTTCTTT
CDR3 protein: CSVTGGTNTEAFF

J gene: TRBJ2-7
V gene: TRBV19
D gene: TRBD2
clone size: once
CDR3 DNA: TGTGCCAGTAGTCCCCGGACTAGCGGCACATACGAGCAGTACTTC
CDR3 protein: CASSPRTSGTYEQYF

J gene: TRBJ2-1
V gene: TRBV18
D gene: TRBD2
clone size: few
CDR3 DNA: TGTGCCAGCTCACCAATTTCCGGGGGGAATGAGCAGTTCTTC
CDR3 protein: CASSPISGGNEQFF

J gene: TRBJ1-6
V gene: TRBV6-5
D gene: -
clone size: -
CDR3 DNA: TGTGCCAGCAGTTACAACCGGGATGGTTCACCCCTCCACTTT
CDR3 protein: CASSYNRDGSPLHF

J gene: TRBJ2-1
V gene: TRBV9
D gene: TRBD2
clone size: -
CDR3 DNA: TGTGCCAGCAGCGTAGAGACTAGCGGGAATTTAGCCAGTGAGCAGTTCTTC
CDR3 protein: CASSVETSGNLASEQFF

J gene: TRBJ2-7
V gene: TRBV7-9
D gene: TRBD1
clone size: -
CDR3 DNA: TGTTCCAGCAGCAGACAGGGGGTAGACGAGCAGTACTTC
CDR3 protein: CSSSRQGVDEQYF

J gene: TRBJ2-3
V gene: TRBV5-1
D gene: -
clone size: once
CDR3 DNA: TGCGCCAGCAGCCCGGAGGGACCTACGACAGATACGCAGTATTTT
CDR3 protein: CASSPEGPTTDTQYF

J gene: TRBJ2-3
V gene: TRBV5-1
D gene: TRBD2
clone size: -
CDR3 DNA: TGCGCCAGCAGCCCCGGGACTAGCGGGATCACAGATACGCAGTATTTT
CDR3 protein: CASSPGTSGITDTQYF

J gene: TRBJ1-1
V gene: TRBV6-6
D gene: -
clone size: -
CDR3 DNA: TGTGCCAGCAGTTACTCAGAGGAGGCGACTGAAGCTTTCTTT
CDR3 protein: CASSYSEEATEAFF

J gene: TRBJ1-1
V gene: TRBV28
D gene: -
clone size: -
CDR3 DNA: TGTGCCAGCAGTTTTCCTCTGAACACTGAAGCTTTCTTT
CDR3 protein: CASSFPLNTEAFF

J gene: TRBJ1-5
V gene: TRBV12-5
D gene: TRBD1
clone size: -
CDR3 DNA: TGTGCTAGTGGTTTGGTACAGGGGAACGTGTACAATCAGCCCCAGCATTTT
CDR3 protein: CASGLVQGNVYNQPQHF

J gene: TRBJ1-1
V gene: TRBV5-1
D gene: -
clone size: -
CDR3 DNA: TGCGCCAGCAGCTTGAATTTCCGGGACACTGAAGCTTTCTTT
CDR3 protein: CASSLNFRDTEAFF

J gene: TRBJ2-7
V gene: TRBV6-5
D gene: -
clone size: -
CDR3 DNA: TGTGCCAGCAGTCCCTCTGGTAGCGAGCAGTACTTC
CDR3 protein: CASSPSGSEQYF

J gene: TRBJ2-7
V gene: TRBV5-4
D gene: -
clone size: -
CDR3 DNA: TGTGCCAGCAGCTTGGGGGGCCTGAGCTCCTACGAGCAGTACTTC
CDR3 protein: CASSLGGLSSYEQYF

J gene: TRBJ2-1
V gene: TRBV4-2
D gene: -
clone size: -
CDR3 DNA: TGTGCCAGCAGCCAAGGCGGTGAGCAGTTCTTC
CDR3 protein: CASSQGGEQFF

J gene: TRBJ2-1
V gene: TRBV28
D gene: TRBD2
clone size: -
CDR3 DNA: TGTGCCAGCAGCCGCCCGGGGGGAGAAATAGGGAGGAATGAGCAGTTCTTC
CDR3 protein: CASSRPGGEIGRNEQFF

J gene: TRBJ2-7
V gene: TRBV7-9
D gene: -
clone size: once
CDR3 DNA: TGTGCCAGCAGCCCGCCTCAGGGTATGGTCTACGAGCAGTACTTC
CDR3 protein: CASSPPQGMVYEQYF

J gene: TRBJ2-7
V gene: TRBV19
D gene: -
clone size: -
CDR3 DNA: TGTGCCAGTAGTTTTGACTCCGAGCAGTACTTC
CDR3 protein: CASSFDSEQYF

J gene: TRBJ1-4
V gene: TRBV4-1
D gene: -
clone size: -
CDR3 DNA: TGCGCCAGCAGCCAGGGACTAGCCGGCGGGGAAAAACTGTTTTTT
CDR3 protein: CASSQGLAGGEKLFF

J gene: TRBJ2-5
V gene: TRBV6-5
D gene: -
clone size: -
CDR3 DNA: TGTGCCAGAGATCAGGGGAAAGAGACCCAGTACTTC
CDR3 protein: CARDQGKETQYF

J gene: TRBJ2-7
V gene: TRBV7-2
D gene: TRBD1
clone size: -
CDR3 DNA: TGTGCCAGCAGCCTCAGAACAGGGGAAGTTGGCTACGAGCAGTACTTC
CDR3 protein: CASSLRTGEVGYEQYF

J gene: TRBJ1-1
V gene: TRBV28
D gene: -
clone size: once
CDR3 DNA: TGTGCCAGCAGTTTAGGCAGGGTGGACACTGAAGCTTTCTTT
CDR3 protein: CASSLGRVDTEAFF

J gene: TRBJ1-1
V gene: TRBV7-9
D gene: TRBD1
clone size: -
CDR3 DNA: TGTGCCAGCGGACTCGACAGGGTTGAAGCTTTCTTT
CDR3 protein: CASGLDRVEAFF

J gene: TRBJ2-1
V gene: TRBV5-1
D gene: TRBD1
clone size: -
CDR3 DNA: TGCGCCAGCAGCCCCGACAGGGAAGGTGGTGAGCAGTTCTTC
CDR3 protein: CASSPDREGGEQFF

J gene: TRBJ2-1
V gene: TRBV5-1
D gene: TRBD1
clone size: once
CDR3 DNA: TGCGCCAGCAGCCTGAAAGTCGGGACAGACACCCCGTTCTTC
CDR3 protein: CASSLKVGTDTPFF

J gene: TRBJ2-1
V gene: TRBV29-1
D gene: -
clone size: few
CDR3 DNA: TGCAGCGTTGATTACGGGATTTCGTTCAATGAGCAGTTCTTC
CDR3 protein: CSVDYGISFNEQFF

J gene: TRBJ2-1
V gene: TRBV5-6
D gene: -
clone size: -
CDR3 DNA: TGTGCCAGCAGCTTGCCTAGCAACTCCTACAATGAGCAGTTCTTC
CDR3 protein: CASSLPSNSYNEQFF

J gene: TRBJ1-3
V gene: TRBV7-2
D gene: -
clone size: -
CDR3 DNA: TGTGCCAGCAGCTTAGGAGGATGGGGGCCAGGAAACACCATATATTTT
CDR3 protein: CASSLGGWGPGNTIYF

J gene: TRBJ2-3
V gene: TRBV5-6
D gene: -
clone size: -
CDR3 DNA: TGTGCCAGCAGCTCCGGAGGGGCAGGGTTTACAGATACGCAGTATTTT
CDR3 protein: CASSSGGAGFTDTQYF

J gene: TRBJ2-5
V gene: TRBV19
D gene: -
clone size: -
CDR3 DNA: TGTGCCAGTAGTCCTGGGGCGCAAGAGACCCAGTACTTC
CDR3 protein: CASSPGAQETQYF

J gene: TRBJ1-2
V gene: TRBV6-1
D gene: -
clone size: -
CDR3 DNA: TGTGCCAGCAGTGAAGACCACGGGATTTATGGCTACACCTTC
CDR3 protein: CASSEDHGIYGYTF